Listed here is a single T cell receptor beta chain. This sample was taken from a study of blood T cell repertoires in COVID-19. Study-level background: Whether acute or convalescent, the COVID-19 samples came from the United States, Italy and Spain. T cells, B-cell-depleted T cells, or PBMCs supplied cDNA or gDNA.

From germline, CDR1 is SSHAT and CDR2 FNYEAQ (reference sequence). V was trimmed by 5 bases and J by 0 bases, leaving 26 bases between them. The CDR3 is 20 amino acids. Original methodology: From reference gene primer amplification, estimates of nucleated cell counts were derived. Method: immunoSEQ multiplex PCR; TCRdb's copy keeps in-frame clones and lacks some. Clone size and the V and J calls come from that table; the DNA yielded D and trimming. The sample has about 110,000 clones, around nine tenths seen once. The V and J genes are TRBV7-7 and TRBJ1-3, with a tentative D call TRBD1 (6 bases). What was sequenced was peripheral blood. This receptor was identified in a man aged 40-50 years with acute or convalescent COVID-19. CDR3 nucleotides: TGTGCCAGCAGCCCCGTCAAAACCCGGGACACCTCGAGCTCTGGAAACACCATATATTTT. Encoded protein: CASSPVKTRDTSSSGNTIYF. Complete variable domain (other parts from reference TRBV7-7 and TRBJ1-3): GAGVSQSPRYKVTKRGQDVTLRCDPISSHATLYWYQQALGQGPEFLTYFNYEAQPDKSGLPSDRFSAERPEGSISTLTIQRTEQRDSAMYRCASSPVKTRDTSSSGNTIYFGEGSWLTVV.